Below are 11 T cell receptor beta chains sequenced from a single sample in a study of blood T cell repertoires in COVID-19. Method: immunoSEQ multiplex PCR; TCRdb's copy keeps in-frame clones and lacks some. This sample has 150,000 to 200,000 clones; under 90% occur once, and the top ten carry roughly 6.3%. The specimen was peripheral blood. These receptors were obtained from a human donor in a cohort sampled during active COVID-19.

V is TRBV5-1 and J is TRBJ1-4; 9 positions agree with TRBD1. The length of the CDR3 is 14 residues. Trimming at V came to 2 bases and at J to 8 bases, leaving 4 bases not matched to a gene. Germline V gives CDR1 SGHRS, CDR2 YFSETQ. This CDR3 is CASSFGQGREKLFF. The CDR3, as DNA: TGCGCCAGCAGCTTTGGACAGGGGCGAGAAAAACTGTTTTTT.

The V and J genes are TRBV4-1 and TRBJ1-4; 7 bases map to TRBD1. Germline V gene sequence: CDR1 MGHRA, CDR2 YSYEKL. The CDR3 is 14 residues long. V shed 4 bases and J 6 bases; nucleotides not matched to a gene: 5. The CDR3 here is CASSPQGPYEKLFF. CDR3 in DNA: TGCGCCAGCAGCCCACAGGGGCCCTATGAAAAACTGTTTTTT.

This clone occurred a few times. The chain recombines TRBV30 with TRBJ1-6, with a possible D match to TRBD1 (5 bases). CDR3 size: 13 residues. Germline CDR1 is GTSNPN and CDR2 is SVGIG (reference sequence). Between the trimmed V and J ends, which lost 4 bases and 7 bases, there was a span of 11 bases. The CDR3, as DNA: TGTGCCTGGACCAGGGCGCAGAATTCACCCCTCCACTTT. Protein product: CAWTRAQNSPLHF. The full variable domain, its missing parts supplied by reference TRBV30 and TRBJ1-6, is SQTIHQWPATLVQPVGSPLSLECTVEGTSNPNLYWYRQAAGRGLQLLFYSVGIGQISSEVPQNLSASRPQDRQFILSSKKLLLSDSGFYLCAWTRAQNSPLHFGNGTRLTVT.

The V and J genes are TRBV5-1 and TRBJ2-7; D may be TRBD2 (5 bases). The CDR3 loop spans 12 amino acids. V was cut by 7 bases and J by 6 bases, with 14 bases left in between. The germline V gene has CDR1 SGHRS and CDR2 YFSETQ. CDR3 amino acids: CASASDSIEQYF. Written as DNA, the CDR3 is TGCGCCAGCGCTTCGGACTCGATCGAGCAGTACTTC.

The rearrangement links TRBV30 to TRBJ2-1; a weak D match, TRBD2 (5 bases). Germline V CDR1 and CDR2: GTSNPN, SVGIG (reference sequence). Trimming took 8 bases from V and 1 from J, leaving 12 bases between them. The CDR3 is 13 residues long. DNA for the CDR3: TGTGCCGTACGGGGTTCGTCCTACAATGAGCAGTTCTTC. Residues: CAVRGSSYNEQFF.

Written as DNA, the CDR3 is TGTGCCAGCAGCGCCACCACACTAAGCGGGGAAAAACTGTTTTTT. Protein product: CASSATTLSGEKLFF. The chain recombines TRBV9 with TRBJ1-4; D ambiguous. V was shortened by 3 bases and J by 8 bases, with 17 bases between the two germline ends. Germline CDR1 SGDLS, CDR2 YYNGEE. The CDR3 sequence is 15 residues long.

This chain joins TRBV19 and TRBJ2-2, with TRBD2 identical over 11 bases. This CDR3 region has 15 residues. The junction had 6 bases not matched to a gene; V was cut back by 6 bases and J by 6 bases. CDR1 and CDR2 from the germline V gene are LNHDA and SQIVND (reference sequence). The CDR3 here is CASRTSGVSSGELFF. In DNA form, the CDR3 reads TGTGCCAGTAGGACTAGCGGGGTATCGTCCGGGGAGCTGTTTTTT.

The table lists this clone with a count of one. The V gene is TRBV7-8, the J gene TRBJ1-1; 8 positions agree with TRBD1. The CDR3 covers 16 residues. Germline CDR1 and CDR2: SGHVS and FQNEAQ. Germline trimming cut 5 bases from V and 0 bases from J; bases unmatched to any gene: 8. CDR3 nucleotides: TGTGCCAGCAGCCCCTGGACAGGGCAGATGAACACTGAAGCTTTCTTT. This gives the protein CASSPWTGQMNTEAFF.

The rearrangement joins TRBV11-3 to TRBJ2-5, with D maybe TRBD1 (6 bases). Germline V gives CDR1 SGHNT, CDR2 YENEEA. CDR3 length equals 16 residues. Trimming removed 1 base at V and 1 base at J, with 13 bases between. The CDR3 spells CASSLGKTGPQETQYF. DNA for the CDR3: TGTGCCAGCAGCTTAGGGAAAACAGGGCCCCAAGAGACCCAGTACTTC.

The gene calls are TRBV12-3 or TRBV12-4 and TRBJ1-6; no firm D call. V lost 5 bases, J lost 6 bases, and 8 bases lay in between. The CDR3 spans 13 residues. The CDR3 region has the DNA TGTGCCAGCAGTCCCTCGGGTAATTCACCCCTCCACTTT. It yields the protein CASSPSGNSPLHF.

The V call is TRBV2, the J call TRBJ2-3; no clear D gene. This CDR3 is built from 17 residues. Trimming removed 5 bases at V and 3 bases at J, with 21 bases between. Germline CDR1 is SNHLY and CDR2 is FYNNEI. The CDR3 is CASSHHYTFTLTDTQYF. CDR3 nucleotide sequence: TGTGCCAGCAGTCACCACTACACGTTTACGCTGACAGATACGCAGTATTTT.